This TCR beta chain was captured in a study of blood T cell repertoires in COVID-19. V dropped 3 bases and J dropped 0 bases, with 12 bases sitting between them. Per the germline V gene, CDR1 is SEHNR and CDR2 is FQNEAQ (reference sequence). The CDR3 extends over 16 amino acids. Repertoires were generated with immunoSEQ multiplex PCR, while TCRdb's copy carries only in-frame clones and drops some. The sample has about 480,000 clones; approximately 91% are singletons. The chain carries TRBV7-9 and TRBJ1-3; D is perhaps TRBD1 (6 bases). Input material: PBMCs or T cells enriched from blood (not recorded which). This sequence originates from a woman aged 60-70 years who had recovered from COVID-19. The CDR3 DNA is TGTGCCAGCAGCTTTCCCCAGGGGTTCTCTGGAAACACCATATATTTT. Its protein is CASSFPQGFSGNTIYF.